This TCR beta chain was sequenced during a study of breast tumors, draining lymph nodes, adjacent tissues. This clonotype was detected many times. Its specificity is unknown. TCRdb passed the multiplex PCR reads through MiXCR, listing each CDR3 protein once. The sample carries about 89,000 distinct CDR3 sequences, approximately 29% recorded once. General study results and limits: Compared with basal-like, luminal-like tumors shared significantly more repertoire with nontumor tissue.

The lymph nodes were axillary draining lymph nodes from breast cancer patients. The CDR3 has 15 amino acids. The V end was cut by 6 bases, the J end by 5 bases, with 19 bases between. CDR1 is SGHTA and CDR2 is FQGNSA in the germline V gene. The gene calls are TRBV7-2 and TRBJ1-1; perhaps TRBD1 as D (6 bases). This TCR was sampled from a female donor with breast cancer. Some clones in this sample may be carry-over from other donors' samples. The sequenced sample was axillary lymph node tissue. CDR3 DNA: TGTGCCAGCAGGACGGACAGCCGGGTATTGACTGAAGCTTTCTTT. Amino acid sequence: CASRTDSRVLTEAFF.